Shown below are 30 T cell receptor beta chains from a single sample sequenced in a study of blood T cell repertoires in COVID-19. Profiled with immunoSEQ multiplex PCR; TCRdb holds only in-frame clones, not every one. This sample has approximately 210,000 clones, with approximately 90% found just once. What was sequenced was PBMCs or T cells enriched from blood (not recorded which). The receptors come from a woman aged 30 to 39 who had recovered from COVID-19.

This chain links TRBV7-9 with TRBJ2-1, with D unresolved. Per germline, CDR1 SEHNR and CDR2 FQNEAQ (reference sequence). Trimming pared 4 bases from V and 6 bases from J, leaving 13 bases between. The CDR3 is made up of 14 amino acids. In nucleotides, the CDR3 is TGTGCCAGCAGCTCTCCCATTGGGCCCAATGAGCAGTTCTTC. It encodes CASSSPIGPNEQFF.

This clone was picked up one time. The chain uses TRBV24-1 and TRBJ2-2; 12 bases fit TRBD2. The J segment lost 4 bases and the V segment lost 3 bases, leaving 2 bases of the junction unmatched. The germline CDR1 and CDR2 sequences are KGHDR and SFDVKD. The CDR3 is made up of 16 amino acids. DNA of the CDR3: TGTGCCACCAGTGATGGGACTAGCGGGCCCACCGGGGAGCTGTTTTTT. It yields the protein CATSDGTSGPTGELFF.

CDR3 sequence reads: CASSLISGAYNEQFF. CDR3 DNA sequence: TGTGCCAGCAGCTTGATCAGCGGGGCCTACAATGAGCAGTTCTTC. The chain couples TRBV7-3 to TRBJ2-1; TRBD2 matches 7 bases. This CDR3 is 15 amino acids long. Germline lookup yields CDR1 SGHTA and CDR2 FQGTGA. The V and J ends lost 3 bases and 2 bases, in that order; junction bases with no gene match: 4.

The chain recombines TRBV24-1 with TRBJ1-1; 9 bases agree with TRBD1. V was clipped by 7 bases and J by 5 bases; unmatched bases: 7. The germline V gene has CDR1 KGHDR and CDR2 SFDVKD. The CDR3 consists of 14 residues. The CDR3 sequence: CATRPGTGLTEAFF. The CDR3 region has the DNA TGTGCCACCAGACCCGGGACAGGGCTGACTGAAGCTTTCTTT.

V usage is TRBV5-8 and J usage is TRBJ2-7; D not certain. CDR3 length: 14 residues. V dropped 0 bases and J dropped 3 bases, with 10 bases sitting between them. From germline, CDR1 is SGHTS and CDR2 YDEGEE. CDR3 loop: CASSLGLPIYEQYF. The DNA for the CDR3 is TGTGCCAGCAGCTTGGGACTTCCTATCTACGAGCAGTACTTC.

The chain has TRBV11-2 and TRBJ1-6; no firm D call. V was pared by 1 base and J by 3 bases, with 13 bases between. The CDR3 is 17 amino acids. Germline V CDR1 and CDR2: SGHAT, FQNNGV. The CDR3 sequence: CASSLVRTSLYNSPLHF. For the CDR3, the DNA is TGTGCCAGCAGCTTAGTCAGGACTTCTCTCTATAATTCACCCCTCCACTTT.

This rearrangement joins TRBV7-2 to TRBJ2-2; D is possibly TRBD2 (6 bases). The germline CDR1 and CDR2 sequences are SGHTA and FQGNSA. V was pared by 3 bases and J by 5 bases, with 10 bases between. This CDR3 has 14 residues. Here the CDR3 DNA reads TGTGCCAGCAGCTTCCGGGCGGGAACCGGGGAGCTGTTTTTT. Translation gives CASSFRAGTGELFF. The full variable domain, completed using reference TRBV7-2 and TRBJ2-2, is GAGVSQSPSNKVTEKGKDVELRCDPISGHTALYWYRQSLGQGLEFLIYFQGNSAPDKSGLPSDRFSAERTGGSVSTLTIQRTQQEDSAVYLCASSFRAGTGELFFGEGSRLTVL.

The chain joins TRBV7-9 to TRBJ2-7; 7 nucleotides agree with TRBD1. The CDR3 contains 15 residues. Losses at the gene ends were 6 bases for V and 1 base for J; bases not matched to a gene: 9. CDR1 is SEHNR, CDR2 FQNEAQ, per germline (reference sequence). As DNA, the CDR3 is TGTGCCAGCAGACAATCAGGGGGATGGTCCTACGAGCAGTACTTC. It is translated as CASRQSGGWSYEQYF. Looking up the rest from reference TRBV7-9 and TRBJ2-7 gives the full variable domain: DTGVSQNPRHKITKRGQNVTFRCDPISEHNRLYWYRQTLGQGPEFLTYFQNEAQLEKSRLLSDRFSAERPKGSFSTLEIQRTEQGDSAMYLCASRQSGGWSYEQYFGPGTRLTVT.

The chain couples TRBV5-5 to TRBJ1-5, with 11 bases aligning to TRBD1. Germline V gene lookup returns CDR1 SGHKS and CDR2 YYEKEE (reference sequence). Unmatched junction bases numbered 16, after V lost 8 bases and J lost 9 bases. The CDR3 covers 16 residues. The CDR3 sequence is CASTPGQGDSGRPQHF. The CDR3 DNA follows: TGTGCCAGTACCCCGGGACAGGGGGATTCCGGCCGGCCCCAGCATTTT.

V and J are TRBV6-5 and TRBJ2-1; D ambiguous. The germline V gene has CDR1 MNHEY and CDR2 SVGAGI. V lost 6 bases and J lost 4, with 4 bases in between. This CDR3 has 11 amino acids. In DNA, the CDR3 is TGTGCCAGCAGGCGTTACAATGAGCAGTTCTTC. Its translation is CASRRYNEQFF.

This clone appeared a few times. The chain employs TRBV19 and TRBJ1-2; 7 bases map to TRBD1. The junction had 6 bases not matched to a gene; V was cut back by 5 bases and J by 6 bases. Per the germline V gene, CDR1 is LNHDA and CDR2 is SQIVND (reference sequence). The CDR3 totals 13 residues. The CDR3 here is CASSPTGTHGYTF. The CDR3 DNA reads TGTGCCAGTAGTCCGACAGGGACCCATGGCTACACCTTC.

The rearrangement joins TRBV18 to TRBJ1-1; TRBD1 might be the D (5 bases). The CDR3 consists of 15 residues. CDR1 and CDR2 from the germline V gene are KGHSH and LQKENI. Trimming shortened V by 2 bases and J by 1 base, and 11 bases separated the two germline ends. The chain's CDR3 is CASSPGGAQNTEAFF. The CDR3 region has the DNA TGTGCCAGCTCACCAGGAGGGGCGCAGAACACTGAAGCTTTCTTT.

The rearrangement uses TRBV7-9 and TRBJ1-4; TRBD1 agrees at 7 bases. J gave up 8 bases and V 2 bases, and 8 bases lay outside the gene matches. From germline, CDR1 is SEHNR and CDR2 FQNEAQ (reference sequence). The CDR3 spans 15 residues. The CDR3 DNA reads as TGTGCCAGCAGCTTAACAAGGACAGGTTCCGAAAAACTGTTTTTT. This encodes CASSLTRTGSEKLFF.

The CDR3 region is CASSLSGRGYNSPLHF. The CDR3 nucleotides read TGTGCCAGCAGTTTATCGGGCAGGGGCTATAATTCACCCCTCCACTTT. This chain connects TRBV27 to TRBJ1-6, with TRBD1 as a possible D gene (6 bases). Trimming pared 0 bases from V and 3 bases from J, leaving 9 bases between. Germline CDR1 MNHEY, CDR2 SMNVEV (reference sequence). The CDR3 contains 16 residues.

This clone appeared a few times. The chain employs TRBV4-2 and TRBJ2-7; no reliable D call. This CDR3 has 15 residues. The V and J ends lost 0 bases and 3 bases respectively, with 12 bases between them. Germline loops: CDR1 LGHNA, CDR2 YNFKEQ. The CDR3 bases are TGTGCCAGCAGCCAAGATTTTACCTACCTCTACGAGCAGTACTTC. Protein sequence: CASSQDFTYLYEQYF.

The table lists this clone with a few counts. The chain has TRBV18 and TRBJ2-1; tentative D call: TRBD2 (6 bases). CDR1 is KGHSH and CDR2 is LQKENI in the germline V gene. With 5 bases removed from V and 0 bases from J, the gap between germline ends came to 11 bases. CDR3 length: 15 residues. The chain's CDR3 is CASSSDGSSYNEQFF. The CDR3 bases are TGTGCCAGCTCATCGGACGGGAGCTCCTACAATGAGCAGTTCTTC.

The chain carries TRBV11-1 and TRBJ2-7, with a tentative D call TRBD2 (5 bases). The V gene lost 1 base and the J gene lost 1 base, with 11 bases spanning the gap. Germline V CDR1 and CDR2: SGHAT, FQDESV (reference sequence). The CDR3 has 15 amino acids. The CDR3 region has the DNA TGTGCCAGCAGCTTAGAATCCGGGATTTCCTACGAGCAGTACTTC. Its protein is CASSLESGISYEQYF.

As DNA, the CDR3 is TGTGCCTGGAGAACCGGGACAGGATATTATAATTCACCCCTCCACTTT. Encoded protein: CAWRTGTGYYNSPLHF. V gene TRBV30 combines with J gene TRBJ1-6; 8 bases agree with TRBD1. V lost 3 bases to trimming and J lost 4 bases; unmatched junction nucleotides: 8. Germline V gene lookup returns CDR1 GTSNPN and CDR2 SVGIG (reference sequence). This CDR3 has 16 amino acids.

The chain couples TRBV7-9 to TRBJ2-2; D gene unclear. The CDR3 covers 12 residues. CDR1 SEHNR and CDR2 FQNEAQ come from the germline V gene (reference sequence). V dropped 7 bases and J dropped 6 bases, with 9 bases sitting between them. The CDR3 coding sequence is TGTGCCAGCACCCCGAGCGCCGGGGAGCTGTTTTTT. Its protein product is CASTPSAGELFF.

This chain links TRBV27 with TRBJ2-7, with 10 positions matching TRBD2. The CDR3 sequence is 17 residues long. CDR1 MNHEY and CDR2 SMNVEV come from the germline V gene (reference sequence). Trimming at V came to 1 base and at J to 3 bases, leaving 9 bases not matched to a gene. The CDR3 DNA reads TGTGCCAGCAGTTTATTTACTAGCGGGACCCATTTCTACGAGCAGTACTTC. Protein product: CASSLFTSGTHFYEQYF.

This chain uses TRBV24-1 with TRBJ2-1; tentatively, D is TRBD1 (7 bases). Germline CDR1 reads KGHDR; CDR2 reads SFDVKD. V was cut by 9 bases and J by 4 bases, with 12 bases left in between. CDR3 length equals 13 residues. This CDR3 reads CATDAGQYNEQFF. CDR3 DNA: TGTGCCACCGACGCGGGACAGTACAATGAGCAGTTCTTC.

The chain couples TRBV29-1 to TRBJ1-1, with D tentatively TRBD1 (5 bases). CDR3 length: 15 residues. Germline V CDR1 and CDR2: SQVTM, ANQGSEA. V lost 4 bases, J lost 3 bases, and 18 bases lay in between. CDR3 sequence (DNA): TGCAGCGTTGGGGGCAGCCTCCCTGGGGACACTGAAGCTTTCTTT. This gives the protein CSVGGSLPGDTEAFF.

This clone was counted once. The V call is TRBV27, the J call TRBJ2-3; 9 nucleotides agree with TRBD2. The J segment lost 0 bases and the V segment lost 4 bases, leaving 2 bases of the junction unmatched. CDR3 length: 15 residues. CDR1 is MNHEY and CDR2 is SMNVEV in the germline V gene (reference sequence). The CDR3 region has the DNA TGTGCCAGCAGTTCTACTAGCGGGAGCACAGATACGCAGTATTTT. It codes for CASSSTSGSTDTQYF.

This clone was detected once. The chain recombines TRBV4-2 with TRBJ2-1; TRBD2 aligns across 12 bases. CDR1 and CDR2 from the germline V gene are LGHNA and YNFKEQ. The CDR3 has 15 residues. With V trimmed by 5 bases and J by 8 bases, 7 bases remained unmatched. CDR3 region: CASSEPGTSGHEQFF. Here the CDR3 DNA reads TGTGCCAGCAGCGAACCCGGGACTAGCGGGCATGAGCAGTTCTTC.

The chain is built from TRBV18 and TRBJ2-7, with D perhaps TRBD1 (7 bases). CDR1 is KGHSH and CDR2 is LQKENI in the germline V gene. The CDR3 totals 16 residues. The V gene lost 2 bases and the J gene lost 5 bases, with 19 bases spanning the gap. The CDR3 bases are TGTGCCAGCTCACCATCCCAGGGGGAGGCCTTAGACGAGCAGTACTTC. Its translation is CASSPSQGEALDEQYF.

This chain links TRBV4-3 with TRBJ1-5; weak D call: TRBD1 (5 bases). The germline V and J ends were trimmed by 0 bases and 5 bases, with 11 bases remaining between them. The germline V gene has CDR1 LGHNA and CDR2 YSLEER. This CDR3 has 15 amino acids. CDR3 sequence (DNA): TGCGCCAGCAGCCAAGACAGTGGGGCTCATCAGCCCCAGCATTTT. It is translated as CASSQDSGAHQPQHF.

This clone showed up just once. The rearrangement uses TRBV5-5 and TRBJ1-2, with D perhaps matching TRBD1 (6 bases). Germline values: CDR1 SGHKS, CDR2 YYEKEE (reference sequence). V was pared by 2 bases and J by 2 bases, with 7 bases between. The CDR3 consists of 13 residues. CDR3 in DNA: TGTGCCAGCAGCTTTGACAGGAACTATGGCTACACCTTC. Translation: CASSFDRNYGYTF.

This clone has a single count. The V gene is TRBV9, the J gene TRBJ1-6; no clear D gene. V was clipped by 0 bases and J by 6 bases, with 10 bases between them. This CDR3 has 15 residues. Looked up from germline, CDR1 is SGDLS and CDR2 is YYNGEE. The CDR3 reads CASSVDTGGNSPLHF. CDR3 DNA sequence: TGTGCCAGCAGCGTAGATACGGGAGGTAATTCACCCCTCCACTTT.

The V and J genes are TRBV14 and TRBJ1-1; D gene ambiguous. CDR1 and CDR2 (germline): SGHDN, FVKESK. The CDR3 totals 12 residues. V dropped 3 bases and J dropped 10 bases, with 12 bases sitting between them. CDR3 sequence reads: CASSQIQFRAFF. The CDR3 nucleotides are TGTGCCAGCAGCCAGATACAGTTTCGAGCTTTCTTT.

The V and J genes are TRBV6-1 and TRBJ1-3, with D tentatively TRBD1 (6 bases). Per germline, CDR1 MNHNS and CDR2 SASEGT. The CDR3 has 17 amino acids. Trimming cost V 2 bases and J 4 bases, with 18 bases left between them. CDR3 coding DNA: TGTGCCAGCAGTGAAATGGGGGCGGTGACGGGAGGAAACACCATATATTTT. Protein product: CASSEMGAVTGGNTIYF.